One sample yielded the 14 T cell receptor beta chains listed below, sequenced in a study of cytotoxic CD8 clonotypes in ibrutinib-treated CLL. Method: immunoSEQ multiplex PCR; TCRdb's copy keeps in-frame clones and lacks some. This table has just over 200,000 clones, roughly 73% appearing once. The material was PBMCs, obtained after 12 months of ibrutinib treatment. The receptor source for this set is a human donor with chronic lymphocytic leukemia.

Of note for this clone: The same CDR3 can be traced to other DNA sequences in this sample. The chain has TRBV10-3 and TRBJ1-5; 7 nucleotides agree with TRBD1. The CDR3 runs 14 residues. In germline, CDR1 is ENHRY, CDR2 SYGVKD. V dropped 5 bases and J dropped 1; count of bases not matched to a gene: 2. The CDR3 DNA is TGTGCCATCAGTCCGGACAGGAGCAATCAGCCCCAGCATTTT. Translation: CAISPDRSNQPQHF.

The V gene is TRBV7-9, the J gene TRBJ2-3; 9 bases are shared with TRBD1. V trimming: 1 base; J trimming: 0 bases; junction bases outside the gene matches: 5. The CDR3 runs to 17 residues. Germline CDR1 is SEHNR and CDR2 is FQNEAQ (reference sequence). CDR3 residues: CASSLETGGSSTDTQYF. DNA for the CDR3: TGTGCCAGCAGCTTAGAAACAGGGGGCTCTAGCACAGATACGCAGTATTTT.

The chain has TRBV30 and TRBJ2-5; D not certain. The CDR3 sequence is 11 residues long. CDR1 is GTSNPN and CDR2 is SVGIG in the germline V gene (reference sequence). The V gene lost 1 base and the J gene lost 5 bases, with 5 bases spanning the gap. In DNA, the CDR3 is TGTGCCTGGAGTGCAATGGAGACCCAGTACTTC. It codes for CAWSAMETQYF. The full variable domain, completed using reference TRBV30 and TRBJ2-5, is SQTIHQWPATLVQPVGSPLSLECTVEGTSNPNLYWYRQAAGRGLQLLFYSVGIGQISSEVPQNLSASRPQDRQFILSSKKLLLSDSGFYLCAWSAMETQYFGPGTRLLVL.

The chain is built from TRBV19 and TRBJ1-5; D is undetermined. Trimming took 5 bases from V and 10 from J, leaving 15 bases between them. Per the germline V gene, CDR1 is LNHDA and CDR2 is SQIVND (reference sequence). This CDR3 has 13 amino acids. The CDR3 loop is CASSVQSASPQHF. CDR3 nucleotides: TGTGCCAGTAGTGTACAGAGCGCAAGCCCCCAGCATTTT.

The chain uses TRBV2 and TRBJ2-7; tentative D call: TRBD2 (6 bases). V gave up 6 bases and J gave up 4 bases, with 10 bases separating them. This CDR3 is 12 amino acids long. The V gene's germline CDR1 is SNHLY and CDR2 FYNNEI. The CDR3 loop is CASSQEGYEQYF. The CDR3 nucleotides read TGTGCCAGCAGCCAGGAGGGTTACGAGCAGTACTTC. Filled out from reference TRBV2 and TRBJ2-7, the complete variable domain reads EPEVTQTPSHQVTQMGQEVILRCVPISNHLYFYWYRQILGQKVEFLVSFYNNEISEKSEIFDDQFSVERPDGSNFTLKIRSTKLEDSAMYFCASSQEGYEQYFGPGTRLTVT.

This clone showed up just once. A junction end diverges from the germline sequence, so it may reflect a read error. V gene TRBV7-3 combines with J gene TRBJ2-1; a possible D gene is TRBD2 (5 bases). Germline values: CDR1 SGHTA, CDR2 FQGTGA. The CDR3 runs to 14 residues. The CDR3 sequence is CASSLTGFPDEQFF. For the CDR3, the DNA is TGTGCCAGCAGCCTAACGGGGTTTCCGGATGAGCAGTTCTTC.

As DNA, the CDR3 is TGCGCCAGCAGCTTGGTAGCGGGAAGCACAGATACGCAGTATTTT. Protein product: CASSLVAGSTDTQYF. V usage is TRBV5-1 and J usage is TRBJ2-3; 8 bases agree with TRBD2. CDR1 is SGHRS and CDR2 is YFSETQ in the germline V gene. The V segment lost 0 bases and the J segment 0 bases; nucleotides outside the gene matches: 0. There are 15 residues in the CDR3.

The chain recombines TRBV7-9 with TRBJ2-7; 7 bases map to TRBD1. Germline lookup yields CDR1 SEHNR and CDR2 FQNEAQ (reference sequence). The CDR3 length is 15 residues. Trimming removed 5 bases from V and 1 base from J; junction bases left unmatched: 8. The CDR3 bases are TGTGCCAGCAGCCCTTCGAAGGGACAGTCCTACGAGCAGTACTTC. This translates into CASSPSKGQSYEQYF.

V usage is TRBV7-9 and J usage is TRBJ2-5; TRBD2 matches 13 bases. Germline V CDR1 and CDR2: SEHNR, FQNEAQ (reference sequence). The CDR3 sequence is 15 residues long. J gave up 2 bases and V 5 bases, and 2 bases lay outside the gene matches. CDR3 residues: CASSPGLAGQETQYF. The CDR3 nucleotides read TGTGCCAGCAGCCCGGGACTAGCGGGGCAAGAGACCCAGTACTTC.

The rearrangement joins TRBV28 to TRBJ2-3, with 8 bases fitting TRBD2. The CDR3 runs to 15 residues. Trimming took 6 bases from V and 1 from J; bases not matched to a gene: 6. Germline V gene data show CDR1 as MDHEN and CDR2 as SYDVKM. Here the CDR3 DNA reads TGTGCCAGCAGCCCCCTAGCGGGCGGCACAGATACGCAGTATTTT. This codes for CASSPLAGGTDTQYF.

The table lists this clone with a count of one. J is TRBJ2-3 and V is TRBV28; 7 bases are a match to TRBD2. Germline-derived CDR1 and CDR2 are MDHEN and SYDVKM. The CDR3 contains 14 residues. The V gene end was trimmed by 8 bases and the J gene end by 5 bases; junction bases not matched to a gene: 10. This chain's CDR3 is CASAVGGSVDTQYF. CDR3 DNA sequence: TGTGCCAGCGCCGTCGGCGGGAGTGTAGATACGCAGTATTTT. Supplemented by reference TRBV28 and TRBJ2-3, the full variable domain reads DVKVTQSSRYLVKRTGEKVFLECVQDMDHENMFWYRQDPGLGLRLIYFSYDVKMKEKGDIPEGYSVSREKKERFSLILESASTNQTSMYLCASAVGGSVDTQYFGPGTRLTVL.

The rearrangement uses TRBV6-5 and TRBJ2-3, with a tentative D call TRBD2 (5 bases). Germline V lookup: CDR1 MNHEY, CDR2 SVGAGI. The CDR3 is 14 amino acids. V was cut by 8 bases and J by 1 base, with 13 bases left in between. CDR3 protein: CASRRLSRTDTQYF. The DNA of the CDR3 is TGTGCCAGCCGGCGACTATCCCGCACAGATACGCAGTATTTT.

The V call is TRBV30, the J call TRBJ2-6; D unresolved. CDR3 length equals 15 residues. Trimming pared 2 bases from V and 0 bases from J, leaving 8 bases between. CDR1 is GTSNPN, CDR2 SVGIG, per germline (reference sequence). The CDR3 sequence is CAWSMGSSGANVLTF. The DNA for the CDR3 is TGTGCCTGGAGTATGGGATCCTCTGGGGCCAACGTCCTGACTTTC.

The J gene is TRBJ2-1, the V gene TRBV6-5, with D possibly TRBD2 on 5 matching bases. The CDR3 is 13 amino acids. Germline loops: CDR1 MNHEY, CDR2 SVGAGI. Trimming left V 2 bases short and J 9 bases short, with 11 bases between. Here the CDR3 DNA reads TGTGCCAGCAGTTACACTAGGAGCTTTGAGCAGTTCTTC. Translated: CASSYTRSFEQFF.